This T cell receptor (beta chain) originates from a study of blood T cell repertoires in COVID-19. Turning to the study itself: Samples of COVID-19 (acute and convalescent) were obtained from the United States, Italy and Spain. T cells, B-cell-depleted T cells, or PBMCs supplied cDNA or gDNA.

In the authors' workflow: Reference gene primer amplification gave estimated nucleated cell counts. The table came from immunoSEQ multiplex PCR; TCRdb's copy has only in-frame clones and leaves some out. That table supplies the V and J calls and clone size; D and trimming were determined from the DNA. The sample holds 250,000 to 300,000 clones; 75% to 90% are singletons and the top ten take about 2%. This clone appeared once. Trimming removed 0 bases from V and 1 base from J; junction bases left unmatched: 7. This CDR3 is 17 amino acids long. Germline loops: CDR1 SGHRS, CDR2 YFSETQ. The sample consisted of peripheral blood. The rearrangement joins TRBV5-1 to TRBJ2-1; TRBD2 agrees at 7 bases. This TCR derives from a woman aged 45 to 65 who had recovered from COVID-19. CDR3 sequence reads: CASSLGWWGGSYNEQFF. The CDR3 region has the DNA TGCGCCAGCAGCTTGGGGTGGTGGGGAGGGTCCTACAATGAGCAGTTCTTC.